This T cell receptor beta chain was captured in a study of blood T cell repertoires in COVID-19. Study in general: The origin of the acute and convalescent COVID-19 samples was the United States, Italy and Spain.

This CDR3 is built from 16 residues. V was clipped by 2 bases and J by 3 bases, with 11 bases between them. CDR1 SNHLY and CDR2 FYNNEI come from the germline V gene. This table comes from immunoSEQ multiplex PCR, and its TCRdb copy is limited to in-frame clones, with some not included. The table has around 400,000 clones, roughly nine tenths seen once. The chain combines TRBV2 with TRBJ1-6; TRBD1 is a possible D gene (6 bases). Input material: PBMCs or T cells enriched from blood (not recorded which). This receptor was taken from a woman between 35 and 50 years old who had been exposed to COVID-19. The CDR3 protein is CASSERGTNYNSPLHF. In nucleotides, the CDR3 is TGTGCCAGCAGTGAAAGGGGGACCAACTATAATTCACCCCTCCACTTT.